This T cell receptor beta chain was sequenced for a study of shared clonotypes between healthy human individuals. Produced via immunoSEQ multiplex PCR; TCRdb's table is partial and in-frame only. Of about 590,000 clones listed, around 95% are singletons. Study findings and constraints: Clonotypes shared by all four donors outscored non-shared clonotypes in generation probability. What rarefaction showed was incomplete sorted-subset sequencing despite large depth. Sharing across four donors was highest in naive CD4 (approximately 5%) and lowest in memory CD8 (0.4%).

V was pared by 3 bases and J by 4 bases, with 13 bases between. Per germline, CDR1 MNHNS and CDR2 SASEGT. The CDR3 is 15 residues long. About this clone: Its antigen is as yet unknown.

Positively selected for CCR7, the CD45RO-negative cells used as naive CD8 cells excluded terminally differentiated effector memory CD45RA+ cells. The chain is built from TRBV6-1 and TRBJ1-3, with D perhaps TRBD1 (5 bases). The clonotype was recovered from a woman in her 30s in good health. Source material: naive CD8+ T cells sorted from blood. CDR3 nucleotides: TGTGCCAGCAGTGACATAGCAGGGAAAGGAAACACCATATATTTT. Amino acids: CASSDIAGKGNTIYF.